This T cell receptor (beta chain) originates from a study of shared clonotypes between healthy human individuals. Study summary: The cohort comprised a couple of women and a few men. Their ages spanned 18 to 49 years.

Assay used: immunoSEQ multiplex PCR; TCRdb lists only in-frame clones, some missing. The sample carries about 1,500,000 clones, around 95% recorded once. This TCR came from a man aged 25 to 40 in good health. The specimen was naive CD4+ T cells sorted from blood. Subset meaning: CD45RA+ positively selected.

CDR3 protein: CASSFLGQGDYGANVLTF. CDR3 bases: TGTGCCAGCAGTTTCCTCGGACAGGGAGATTATGGGGCCAACGTCCTGACTTTC. The genes are TRBV28 and TRBJ2-6; 8 bases fit TRBD1. Germline loops: CDR1 MDHEN, CDR2 SYDVKM. With V trimmed by 3 bases and J by 3 bases, 10 bases remained unmatched. The CDR3 loop spans 18 amino acids.